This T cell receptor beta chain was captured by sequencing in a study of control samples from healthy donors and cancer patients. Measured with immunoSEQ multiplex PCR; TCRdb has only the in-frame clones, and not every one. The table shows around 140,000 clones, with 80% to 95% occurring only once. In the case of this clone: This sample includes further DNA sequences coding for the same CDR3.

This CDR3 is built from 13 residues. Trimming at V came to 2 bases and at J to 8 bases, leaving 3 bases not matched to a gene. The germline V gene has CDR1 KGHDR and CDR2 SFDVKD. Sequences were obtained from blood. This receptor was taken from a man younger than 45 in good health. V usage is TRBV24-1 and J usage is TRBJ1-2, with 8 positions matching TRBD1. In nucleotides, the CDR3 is TGTGCCACCAGTGATTCCGACAGGGGAGGCTACACCTTC. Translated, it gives CATSDSDRGGYTF.